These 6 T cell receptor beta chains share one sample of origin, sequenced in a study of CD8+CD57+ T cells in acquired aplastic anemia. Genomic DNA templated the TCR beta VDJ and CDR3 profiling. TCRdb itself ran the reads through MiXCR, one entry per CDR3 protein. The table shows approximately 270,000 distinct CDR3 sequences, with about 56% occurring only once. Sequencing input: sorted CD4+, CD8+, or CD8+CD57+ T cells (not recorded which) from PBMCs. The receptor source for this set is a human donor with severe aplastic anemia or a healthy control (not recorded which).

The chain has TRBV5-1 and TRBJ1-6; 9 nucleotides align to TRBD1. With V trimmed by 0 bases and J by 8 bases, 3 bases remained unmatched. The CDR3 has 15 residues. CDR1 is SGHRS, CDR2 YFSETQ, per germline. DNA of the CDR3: TGCGCCAGCAGCTTGGGGACAGGGGAATATTCACCCCTCCACTTT. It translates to CASSLGTGEYSPLHF.

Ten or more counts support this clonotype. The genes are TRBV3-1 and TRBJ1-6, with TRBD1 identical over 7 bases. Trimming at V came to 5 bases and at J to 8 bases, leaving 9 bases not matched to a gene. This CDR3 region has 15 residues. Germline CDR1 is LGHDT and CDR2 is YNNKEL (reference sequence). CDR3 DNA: TGTGCCAGCAGCACCAGACAGGGAGGGCATTCACCCCTCCACTTT. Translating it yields CASSTRQGGHSPLHF.

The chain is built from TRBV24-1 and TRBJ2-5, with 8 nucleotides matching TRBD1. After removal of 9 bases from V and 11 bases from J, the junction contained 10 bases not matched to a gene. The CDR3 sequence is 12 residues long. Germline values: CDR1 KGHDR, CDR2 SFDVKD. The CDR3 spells CATGQGPDEQYF. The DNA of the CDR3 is TGTGCCACCGGACAGGGACCGGATGAGCAGTACTTC.

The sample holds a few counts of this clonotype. The CDR3 nucleotides read TGTGCCATCAGTGAGTCGTCAGATACGCAGTATTTT. Amino acids: CAISESSDTQYF. This chain links TRBV10-3 with TRBJ2-3; D ambiguous. Germline assignment: CDR1 ENHRY and CDR2 SYGVKD. This CDR3 region has 12 residues. V was trimmed by 0 bases and J by 4 bases, leaving 2 bases between them.

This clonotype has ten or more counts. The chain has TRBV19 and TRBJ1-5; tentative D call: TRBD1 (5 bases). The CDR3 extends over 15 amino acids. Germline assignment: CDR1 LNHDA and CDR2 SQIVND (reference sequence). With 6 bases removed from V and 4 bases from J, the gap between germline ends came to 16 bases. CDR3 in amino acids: CASSLLGAGNQPQHF. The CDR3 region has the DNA TGTGCCAGTAGCCTTCTCGGGGCCGGAAATCAGCCCCAGCATTTT.

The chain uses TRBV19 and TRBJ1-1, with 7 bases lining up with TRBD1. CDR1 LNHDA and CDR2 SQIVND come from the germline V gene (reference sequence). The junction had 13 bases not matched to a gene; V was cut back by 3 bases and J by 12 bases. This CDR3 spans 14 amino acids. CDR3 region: CASSIPGTAPGTFF. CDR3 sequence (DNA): TGTGCCAGTAGTATCCCCGGGACAGCCCCTGGGACTTTCTTT.